The T cell receptor (beta chain) described here comes from a study of Graves' ophthalmopathy and Graves' hyperthyroidism. The study, taken as a whole, reports: The authors also found most expanded thyroid clonotypes above 0.001 frequency in blood. Built on 13 signatures, a model told ophthalmopathy apart from stable hyperthyroidism with approximately 85% sensitivity and 81.08% specificity.

As concerns this clonotype: As yet, its antigen is unknown. A junction boundary mismatches the germline segment, possibly from a read error.

The TCR beta CDR3 regions underwent amplification from RNA transcripts. The first round was an RT-PCR with HTBI primers, and the second round was a multiplex PCR. MiXCR, applied by TCRdb to the multiplex PCR reads, yields one record per CDR3 protein. The sample records about 740,000 distinct CDR3 sequences, around 40% being singletons. This CDR3 is built from 13 residues. The germline gives CDR1 KGHDR, CDR2 SFDVKD. Moderately to severely active ophthalmopathy under 3 months, CAS at least 3, NOSPECS at least 4. The chain joins TRBV24-1 to TRBJ1-5, with unresolved D. Material: peripheral blood. This sequence was found in an adult man with Graves' ophthalmopathy. The CDR3 here is CASSQRWNQPQHF. DNA of the CDR3: TGTGCCAGCAGTCAACGGTGGAATCAGCCCCAGCATTTT.